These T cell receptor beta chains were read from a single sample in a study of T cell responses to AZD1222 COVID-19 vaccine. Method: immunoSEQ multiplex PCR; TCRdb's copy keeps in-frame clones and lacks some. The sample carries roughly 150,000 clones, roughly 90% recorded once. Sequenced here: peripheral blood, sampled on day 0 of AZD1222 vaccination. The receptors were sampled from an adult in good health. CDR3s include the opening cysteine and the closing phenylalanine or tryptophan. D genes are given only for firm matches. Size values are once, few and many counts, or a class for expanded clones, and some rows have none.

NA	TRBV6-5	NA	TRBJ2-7	TGTGCCAGCAGACGAGGGTCTACCATATCCTACGAGCAGTACTTC	CASRRGSTISYEQYF
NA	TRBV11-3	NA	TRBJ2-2	TGTGCCAGCAGCGCGGGCTCGAAGGGGTACACCGGGGAGCTGTTTTTT	CASSAGSKGYTGELFF
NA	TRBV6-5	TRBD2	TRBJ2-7	TGTGCCAGCACCCCTTCCTTAGCGGGCCGCTACGAGCAGTACTTC	CASTPSLAGRYEQYF
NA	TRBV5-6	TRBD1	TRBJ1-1	TGTGCCAGCAGCTTGGAGACAGGGGAAATGAACACTGAAGCTTTCTTT	CASSLETGEMNTEAFF
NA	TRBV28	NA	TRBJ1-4	TGTGCCAGCAGTTCCGGGGGGACAACTAATGAAAAACTGTTTTTT	CASSSGGTTNEKLFF
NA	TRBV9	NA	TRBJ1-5	TGTGCCAGCAGCGTAGAAGGGGATAGCAATCAGCCCCAGCATTTT	CASSVEGDSNQPQHF
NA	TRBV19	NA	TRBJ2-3	TGTGCCAGTAGTGCGGGCCCCGGCACAGATACGCAGTATTTT	CASSAGPGTDTQYF
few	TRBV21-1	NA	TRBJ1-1	TGTGCCACCGCCCTTTTACGACAGATGAACACTGAAGCTTTCTTT	CATALLRQMNTEAFF
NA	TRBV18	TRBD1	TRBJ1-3	TGTGCCAGCTCGCCGGGACAGGGGGCTGGAAACACCATATATTTT	CASSPGQGAGNTIYF
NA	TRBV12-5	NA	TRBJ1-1	TGTGCTAGTGGGACCGGGGGGGTCATGAACACTGAAGCTTTCTTT	CASGTGGVMNTEAFF
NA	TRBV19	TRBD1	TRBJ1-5	TGTGCCAGACCGGGACAGTCAAATCAGCCCCAGCATTTT	CARPGQSNQPQHF
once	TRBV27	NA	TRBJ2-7	TGTGCCAGCAGTTTCGGGCCCTCCTACGAGCAGTACTTC	CASSFGPSYEQYF
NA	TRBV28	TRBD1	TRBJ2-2	TGTGCCAGCAGTCAAACAGGGGCCGGGGAGCTGTTTTTT	CASSQTGAGELFF
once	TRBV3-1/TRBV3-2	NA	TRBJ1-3	TGTGCCAGCAGCCGTGGAGGGTTCTCTGGAAACACCATATATTTT	CASSRGGFSGNTIYF
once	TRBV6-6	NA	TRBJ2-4	TGTGCCAGCGGGCCGGACGGGAACATTCAGTACTTC	CASGPDGNIQYF
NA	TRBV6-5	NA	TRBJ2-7	TGTGCCAGCAGTTACGCCCGGGACTTCATAGAGCAGTACTTC	CASSYARDFIEQYF
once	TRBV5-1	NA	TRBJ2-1	TGCGCCAGCAGCTTGGGAGCGGCCGCCTACAATGAGCAGTTCTTC	CASSLGAAAYNEQFF
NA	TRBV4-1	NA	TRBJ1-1	TGCGCCAGCAGCCAAGGGGCGCTGGCAGGAGCTTTCTTT	CASSQGALAGAFF
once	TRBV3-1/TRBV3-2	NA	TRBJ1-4	TGTGCCAGCAGCCAAGGAGTCGCAACTAATGAAAAACTGTTTTTT	CASSQGVATNEKLFF
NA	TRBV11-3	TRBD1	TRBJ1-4	TGTGCCAGCAGCTTAGAGGGGACAGGGACTGAAAAACTGTTTTTT	CASSLEGTGTEKLFF
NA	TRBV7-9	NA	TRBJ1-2	TGTGCCAGCAGGTCCGCAGGAGGGTATGGCTACACCTTC	CASRSAGGYGYTF
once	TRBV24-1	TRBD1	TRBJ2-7	TGTGCCACCAGCAGGACAGGGGGCCAAAACGAGCAGTACTTC	CATSRTGGQNEQYF
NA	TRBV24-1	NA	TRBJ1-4	TGTGCCACCTCTGAAGGGGCAGGGCCGACTGAAAAACTGTTTTTT	CATSEGAGPTEKLFF
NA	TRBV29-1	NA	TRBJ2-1	TGCAGCGGAATCCGGACAGATAAAGAGCAGTTCTTC	CSGIRTDKEQFF
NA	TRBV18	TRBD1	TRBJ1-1	TGTGCCAGCTCATCGGGACAGTTTGTGACTGAAGCTTTCTTT	CASSSGQFVTEAFF
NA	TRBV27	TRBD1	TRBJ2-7	TGTGCCAGCAGGGGACAGACCTACGAGCAGTACTTC	CASRGQTYEQYF
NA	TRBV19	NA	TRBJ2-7	TGTGCCAGTAGTATACTTAGGCCGCCGGCCCCCTTC	CASSILRPPAPF
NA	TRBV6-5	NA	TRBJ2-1	TGTGCCAGCAGCGGCGGGAAAGGGAATGAGCAGTTCTTC	CASSGGKGNEQFF
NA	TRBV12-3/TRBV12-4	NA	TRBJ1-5	TGTGCCAGCAGTCCCGACAGCTCCGAGCCCCAGCATTTT	CASSPDSSEPQHF
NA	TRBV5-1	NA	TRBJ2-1	TGCGCCAGCAGCTTGACCAGCGGGCCCCCCTACAATGAGCAGTTCTTC	CASSLTSGPPYNEQFF
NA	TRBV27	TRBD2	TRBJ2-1	TGTGCCAGCGGGGCTAGCGGGAATGAGCAGTTCTTC	CASGASGNEQFF
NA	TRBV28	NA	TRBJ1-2	TGTGCCAGCAGCCTACCCATGGGTGTCCCTACGTTC	CASSLPMGVPTF
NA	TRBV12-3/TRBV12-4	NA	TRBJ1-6	TGTGCCAGCAGTCCCGGGTTCTCACCCCTCCACTTT	CASSPGFSPLHF
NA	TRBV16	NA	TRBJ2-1	TGTGCCAGCAGCCAAGGGCAGGCGTACAATGAGCAGTTCTTC	CASSQGQAYNEQFF
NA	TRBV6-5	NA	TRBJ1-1	TGTGCCAGCAGTCGGGACCGGGTGAACACTGAAGCTTTCTTT	CASSRDRVNTEAFF
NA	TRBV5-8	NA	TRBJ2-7	TGTGCCAGCAGCCGCGCTATGAACTACGAGCAGTACTTC	CASSRAMNYEQYF
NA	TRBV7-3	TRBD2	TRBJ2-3	TGTGCCAGCAGCCCCCCCCGTTATAGCGGGACCGACGTTGCCACAGATACGCAGTATTTT	CASSPPRYSGTDVATDTQYF
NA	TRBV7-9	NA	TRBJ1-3	TGTGCCAGCAGCTTAGCCGGCTCTGGAAACACCATATATTTT	CASSLAGSGNTIYF
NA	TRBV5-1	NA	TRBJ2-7	TGCGCCAGCAGCTTAGGGGTGTCGGGAGAGCAGTACTTC	CASSLGVSGEQYF
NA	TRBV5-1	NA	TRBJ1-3	TGCGCCAGCAGCTACGACATCTCTGGAAACACCATATATTTT	CASSYDISGNTIYF
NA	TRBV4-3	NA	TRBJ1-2	TGCGCCAGCAGCCCCAGCACGAGGGTCTCCGGTGAAGACTACACCTTC	CASSPSTRVSGEDYTF